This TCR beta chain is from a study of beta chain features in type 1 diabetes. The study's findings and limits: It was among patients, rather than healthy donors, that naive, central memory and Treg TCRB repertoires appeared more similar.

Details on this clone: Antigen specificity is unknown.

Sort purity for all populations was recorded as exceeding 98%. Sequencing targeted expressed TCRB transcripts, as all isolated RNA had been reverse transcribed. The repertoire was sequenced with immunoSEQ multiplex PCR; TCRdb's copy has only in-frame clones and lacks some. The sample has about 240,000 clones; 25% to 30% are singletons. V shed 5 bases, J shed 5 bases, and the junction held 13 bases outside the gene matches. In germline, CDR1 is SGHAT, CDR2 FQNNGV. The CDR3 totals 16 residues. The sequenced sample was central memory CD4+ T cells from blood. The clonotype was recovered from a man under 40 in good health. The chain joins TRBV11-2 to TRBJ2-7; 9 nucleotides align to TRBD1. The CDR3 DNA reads TGTGCCAGCAGCCTATACACCGGGACAGGGTGGGACGAGCAGTACTTC. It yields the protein CASSLYTGTGWDEQYF.